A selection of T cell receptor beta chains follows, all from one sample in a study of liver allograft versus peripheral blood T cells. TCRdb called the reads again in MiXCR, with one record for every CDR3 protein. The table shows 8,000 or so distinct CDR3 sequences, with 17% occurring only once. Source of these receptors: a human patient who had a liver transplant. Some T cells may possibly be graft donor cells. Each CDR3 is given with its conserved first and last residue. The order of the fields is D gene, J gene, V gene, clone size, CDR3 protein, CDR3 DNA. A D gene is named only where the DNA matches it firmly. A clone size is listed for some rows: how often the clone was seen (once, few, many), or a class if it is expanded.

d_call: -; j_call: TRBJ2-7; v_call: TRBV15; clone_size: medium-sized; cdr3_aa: CATSRDWGNGEQYF; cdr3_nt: TGTGCCACCAGCAGAGACTGGGGTAATGGCGAGCAGTACTTC
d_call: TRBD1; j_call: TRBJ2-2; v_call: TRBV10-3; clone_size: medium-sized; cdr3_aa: CAISGTGGTGELFF; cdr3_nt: TGTGCCATCAGTGGGACAGGGGGCACCGGGGAGCTGTTTTTT
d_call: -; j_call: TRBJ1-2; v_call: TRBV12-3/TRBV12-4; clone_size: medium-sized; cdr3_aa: CASSPEGGGVRGYTF; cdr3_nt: TGTGCCAGCAGCCCGGAGGGGGGGGGCGTCAGGGGCTACACCTTC
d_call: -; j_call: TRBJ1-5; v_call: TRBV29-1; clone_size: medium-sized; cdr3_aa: CSVVIGAADSNQPQHF; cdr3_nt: TGCAGCGTTGTTATTGGGGCAGCAGATAGCAATCAGCCCCAGCATTTT
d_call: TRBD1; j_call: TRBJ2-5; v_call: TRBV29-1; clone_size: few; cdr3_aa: CSVVQGAFGETQYF; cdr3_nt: TGCAGCGTTGTTCAGGGGGCGTTCGGAGAGACCCAGTACTTC
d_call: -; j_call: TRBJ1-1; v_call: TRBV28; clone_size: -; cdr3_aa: CASSFWATGKVSAFF; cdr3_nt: TGTGCCAGCAGTTTTTGGGCAACAGGGAAAGTTTCAGCTTTCTTT
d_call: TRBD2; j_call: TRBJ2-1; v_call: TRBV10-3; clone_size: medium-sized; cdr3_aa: CAISESVLRGGNEQFF; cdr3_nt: TGTGCCATCAGTGAGTCGGTGCTGAGGGGAGGGAATGAGCAGTTCTTC
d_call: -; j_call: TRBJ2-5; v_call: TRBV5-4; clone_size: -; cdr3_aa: CASSLPGGLETQYF; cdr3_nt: TGTGCCAGCAGCTTGCCTGGGGGCCTAGAGACCCAGTACTTC
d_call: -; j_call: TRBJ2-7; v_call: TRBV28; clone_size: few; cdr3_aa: CASGRSTYEQYF; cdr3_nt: TGTGCCAGCGGCAGGTCCACCTACGAGCAGTACTTC
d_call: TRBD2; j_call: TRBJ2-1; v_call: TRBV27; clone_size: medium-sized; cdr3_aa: CASSSRTSDEQFF; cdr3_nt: TGTGCCAGCAGTTCCAGGACTAGCGATGAGCAGTTCTTC
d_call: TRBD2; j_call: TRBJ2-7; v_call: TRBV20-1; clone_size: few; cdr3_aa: CSAPTSVSYEQYF; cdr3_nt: TGCAGTGCCCCGACTAGCGTCTCCTACGAGCAGTACTTC
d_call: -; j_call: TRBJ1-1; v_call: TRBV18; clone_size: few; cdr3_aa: CASSFDQNTEAFF; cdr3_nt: TGTGCCAGCTCATTCGACCAGAACACTGAAGCTTTCTTT
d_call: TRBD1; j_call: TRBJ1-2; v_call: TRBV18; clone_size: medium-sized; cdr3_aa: CASSPKPPLQGGVYGYTF; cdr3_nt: TGTGCCAGCTCACCTAAACCCCCGCTACAGGGGGGAGTCTATGGCTACACCTTC
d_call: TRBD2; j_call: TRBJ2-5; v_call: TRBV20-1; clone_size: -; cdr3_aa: CSARGTSGSPETQYF; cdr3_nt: TGCAGTGCTAGGGGCACTAGCGGGAGTCCCGAGACCCAGTACTTC
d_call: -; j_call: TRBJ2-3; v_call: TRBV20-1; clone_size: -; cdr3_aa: CSARVSSLADTQYF; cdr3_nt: TGCAGTGCTAGAGTGAGTAGCTTGGCAGATACGCAGTATTTT
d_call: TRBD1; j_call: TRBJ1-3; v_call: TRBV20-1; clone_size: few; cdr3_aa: CSALDRGSGNTIYF; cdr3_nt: TGCAGTGCCTTGGACAGGGGCTCTGGAAACACCATATATTTT
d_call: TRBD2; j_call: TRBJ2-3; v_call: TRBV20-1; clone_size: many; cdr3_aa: CSAVAGLADTQYF; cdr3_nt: TGCAGTGCTGTAGCGGGACTGGCAGATACGCAGTATTTT
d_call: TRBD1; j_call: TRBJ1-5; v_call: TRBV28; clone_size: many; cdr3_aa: CASSFPTGGWQPQHF; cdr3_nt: TGTGCCAGCAGTTTTCCTACAGGGGGCTGGCAGCCCCAGCATTTT
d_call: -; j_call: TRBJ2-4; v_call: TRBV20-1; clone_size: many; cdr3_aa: CSARVPRDFDIQYF; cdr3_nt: TGCAGTGCTAGAGTTCCTCGGGACTTCGACATTCAGTACTTC
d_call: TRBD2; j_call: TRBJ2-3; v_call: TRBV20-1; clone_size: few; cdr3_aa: CSAREAGVDTQYF; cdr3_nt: TGCAGTGCTAGAGAAGCGGGAGTGGATACGCAGTATTTT
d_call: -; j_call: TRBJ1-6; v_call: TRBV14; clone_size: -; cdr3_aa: CASSPAGLYNSPLHF; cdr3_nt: TGTGCCAGCAGCCCCGCGGGCCTCTATAATTCACCCCTCCACTTT
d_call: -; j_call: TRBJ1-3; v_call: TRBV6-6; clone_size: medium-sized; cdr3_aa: CASSYSTTGGSGNTIYF; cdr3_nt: TGTGCCAGCAGTTACTCGACAACGGGGGGCTCTGGAAACACCATATATTTT
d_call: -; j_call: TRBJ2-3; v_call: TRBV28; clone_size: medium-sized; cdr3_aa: CASTSAGLNTDTQYF; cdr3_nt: TGTGCCAGCACCTCTGCGGGACTTAACACAGATACGCAGTATTTT
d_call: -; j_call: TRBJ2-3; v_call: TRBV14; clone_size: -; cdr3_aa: CASSQEGLLLTDTQYF; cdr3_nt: TGTGCCAGCAGCCAGGAAGGACTACTATTGACAGATACGCAGTATTTT
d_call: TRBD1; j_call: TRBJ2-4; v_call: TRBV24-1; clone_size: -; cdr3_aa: CATSERTGGNIQYF; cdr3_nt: TGTGCCACCAGTGAGCGGACAGGGGGTAACATTCAGTACTTC
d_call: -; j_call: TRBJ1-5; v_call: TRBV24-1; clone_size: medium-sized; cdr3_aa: CATSGPRDNNQPQHF; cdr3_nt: TGTGCCACCAGTGGGCCCAGGGATAACAATCAGCCCCAGCATTTT
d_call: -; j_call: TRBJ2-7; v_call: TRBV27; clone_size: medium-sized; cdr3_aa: CASRTPGTGSYEQYF; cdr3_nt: TGTGCCAGCAGAACCCCGGGGACGGGCTCCTACGAGCAGTACTTC
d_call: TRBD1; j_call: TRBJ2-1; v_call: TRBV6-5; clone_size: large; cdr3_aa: CASSWDRVTEQFF; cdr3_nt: TGTGCCAGCAGTTGGGACAGGGTTACTGAGCAGTTCTTC
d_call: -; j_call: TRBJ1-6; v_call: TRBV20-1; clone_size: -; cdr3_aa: CSARVPPSSYNSPLHF; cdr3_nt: TGCAGTGCTAGAGTCCCCCCGAGCTCCTATAATTCACCCCTCCACTTT
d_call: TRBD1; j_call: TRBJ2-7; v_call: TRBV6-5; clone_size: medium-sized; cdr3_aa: CASSRMGTGGFNEQYF; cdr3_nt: TGTGCCAGCAGCCGAATGGGGACAGGGGGCTTCAACGAGCAGTACTTC
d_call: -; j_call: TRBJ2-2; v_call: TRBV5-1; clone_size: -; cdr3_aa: CASSLGPRLVGGELFF; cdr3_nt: TGCGCCAGCAGCTTGGGGCCAAGATTAGTTGGCGGGGAGCTGTTTTTT
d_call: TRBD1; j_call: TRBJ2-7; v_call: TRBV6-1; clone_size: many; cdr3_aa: CASSPSGRGTGVYEQYF; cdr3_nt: TGTGCCAGCAGCCCCTCTGGCAGGGGGACAGGAGTCTACGAGCAGTACTTC
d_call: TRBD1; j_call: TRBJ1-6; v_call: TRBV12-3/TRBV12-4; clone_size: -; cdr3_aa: CASSLAGGKSPLHF; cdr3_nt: TGTGCCAGCAGTTTGGCAGGGGGCAAGTCACCCCTCCACTTT
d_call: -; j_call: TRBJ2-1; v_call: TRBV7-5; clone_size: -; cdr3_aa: CTSVPAPETSGSRDNEQFF; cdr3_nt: -
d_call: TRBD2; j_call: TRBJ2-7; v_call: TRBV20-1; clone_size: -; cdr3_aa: CSANSVAGAYEQYF; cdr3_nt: TGCAGTGCTAACAGCGTAGCGGGAGCTTACGAGCAGTACTTC
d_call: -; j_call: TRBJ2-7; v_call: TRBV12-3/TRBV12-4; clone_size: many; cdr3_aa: CASSSSVFARPYEQYF; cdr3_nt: TGTGCCAGCAGTTCCTCTGTGTTCGCAAGGCCCTACGAGCAGTACTTC
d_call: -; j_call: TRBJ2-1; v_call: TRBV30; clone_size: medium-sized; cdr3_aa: CAWSVSDRLERAYNEQFF; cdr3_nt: TGTGCCTGGAGTGTCTCGGATCGTCTTGAGCGGGCCTACAATGAGCAGTTCTTC
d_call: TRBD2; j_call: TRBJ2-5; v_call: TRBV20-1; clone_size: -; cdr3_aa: CSARVPSGVQETQYF; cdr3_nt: TGCAGTGCTAGAGTCCCTAGCGGGGTCCAAGAGACCCAGTACTTC
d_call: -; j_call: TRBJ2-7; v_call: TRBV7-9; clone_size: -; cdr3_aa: CASSFGRAYKQYF; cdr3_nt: TGTGCCAGCAGCTTTGGCAGAGCCTACAAGCAGTACTTC
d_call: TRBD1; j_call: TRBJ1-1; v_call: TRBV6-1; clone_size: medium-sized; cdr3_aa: CASRRTGGTEAFF; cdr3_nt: TGTGCCAGCAGGCGGACAGGGGGCACTGAAGCTTTCTTT
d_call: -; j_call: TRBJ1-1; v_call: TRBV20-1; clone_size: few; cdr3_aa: CSAGSRKNTEAFF; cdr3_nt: TGCAGTGCTGGGAGCCGGAAGAACACTGAAGCTTTCTTT
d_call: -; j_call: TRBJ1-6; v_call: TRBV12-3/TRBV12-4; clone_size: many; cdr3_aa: CASSLGGDSTYNSPLHF; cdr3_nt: TGTGCCAGCAGTTTAGGGGGGGATTCTACCTATAATTCACCCCTCCACTTT
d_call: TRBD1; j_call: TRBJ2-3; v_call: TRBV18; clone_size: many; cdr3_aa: CASSRETGVGDTQYF; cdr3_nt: TGTGCCAGCTCACGAGAGACAGGGGTTGGAGATACGCAGTATTTT
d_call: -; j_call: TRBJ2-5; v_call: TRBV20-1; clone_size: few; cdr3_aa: CSAREETGLQETQYF; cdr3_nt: TGCAGTGCTAGAGAGGAGACAGGTCTGCAAGAGACCCAGTACTTC
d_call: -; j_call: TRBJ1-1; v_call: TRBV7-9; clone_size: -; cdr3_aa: CASSPEGPLTEAFF; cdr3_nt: TGTGCCAGCAGCCCCGAGGGGCCGTTAACTGAAGCTTTCTTT
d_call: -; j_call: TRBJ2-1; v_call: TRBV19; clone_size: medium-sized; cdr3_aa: CASSMGSGGLAYNEQFF; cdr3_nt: TGTGCCAGTAGTATGGGCTCAGGGGGACTAGCCTACAATGAGCAGTTCTTC
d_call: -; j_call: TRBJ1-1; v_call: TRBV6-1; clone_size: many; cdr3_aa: CASSVEGPHTEAFF; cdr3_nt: TGTGCCAGCAGCGTCGAAGGGCCGCACACTGAAGCTTTCTTT
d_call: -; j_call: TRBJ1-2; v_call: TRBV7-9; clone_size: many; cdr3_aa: CASSLEGNYGYTF; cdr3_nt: TGTGCCAGCAGCTTAGAAGGGAACTATGGCTACACCTTC
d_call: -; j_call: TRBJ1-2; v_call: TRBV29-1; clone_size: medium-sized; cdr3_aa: CSAAGEANYGYTF; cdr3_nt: TGCAGCGCCGCCGGTGAGGCTAACTATGGCTACACCTTC
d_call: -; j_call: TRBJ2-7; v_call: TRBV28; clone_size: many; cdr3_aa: CASSFRTWDAYEQYF; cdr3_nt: TGTGCCAGCAGTTTCCGCACTTGGGATGCCTACGAGCAGTACTTC
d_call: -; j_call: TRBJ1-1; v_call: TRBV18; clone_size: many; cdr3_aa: CASSPPPGRLEAFF; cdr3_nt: TGTGCCAGCTCACCACCCCCAGGGAGATTGGAAGCTTTCTTT
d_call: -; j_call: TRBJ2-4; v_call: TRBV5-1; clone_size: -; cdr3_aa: CASSAEGAKNIQYF; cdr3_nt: TGCGCCAGCAGCGCCGAAGGGGCCAAAAACATTCAGTACTTC
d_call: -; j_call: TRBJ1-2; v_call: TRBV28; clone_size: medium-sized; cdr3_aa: CASTPSFNYGYTF; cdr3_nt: TGTGCCAGCACTCCGAGCTTTAACTATGGCTACACCTTC
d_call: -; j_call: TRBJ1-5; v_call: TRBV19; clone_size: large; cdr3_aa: CASKEAGSEPQHF; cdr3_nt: TGTGCCAGTAAAGAGGCAGGCTCGGAGCCCCAGCATTTT
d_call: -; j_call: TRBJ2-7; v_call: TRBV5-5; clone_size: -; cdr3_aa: CASSLEGADYEQYF; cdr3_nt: TGTGCCAGCAGCTTGGAAGGGGCGGACTACGAGCAGTACTTC